One sample yielded the 4 T cell receptor beta chains listed below, sequenced in a study of CD8 T cells in ankylosing spondylitis. One entry per CDR3 protein, called by TCRdb with MiXCR from the 5' RACE reads. The sample holds about 220,000 distinct CDR3 sequences, 25% to 30% seen once. The sequencing sample was made of blood, either unsorted or a sorted T cell fraction (not recorded which). The receptors derive from a male donor with ankylosing spondylitis or in good health (not recorded which).

The chain employs TRBV29-1 and TRBJ2-2; D is tentatively TRBD1 or TRBD2 (6 bases each). CDR3 length: 14 amino acids. Germline V gene data show CDR1 as SQVTM and CDR2 as ANQGSEA. The V gene lost 7 bases and the J gene lost 1 base, with 13 bases spanning the gap. CDR3 bases: TGCAGCGCGGGGGACATGCAGAACACCGGGGAGCTGTTTTTT. Its protein is CSAGDMQNTGELFF.

The rearrangement links TRBV28 to TRBJ1-5; D is uncertain. CDR3 size: 13 residues. Trimming took off 4 bases at V and 13 bases at J, with 17 bases between the two ends. Germline values: CDR1 MDHEN, CDR2 SYDVKM. CDR3 loop: CASSSGPKGPQHF. CDR3 in DNA: TGTGCCAGCAGTTCAGGTCCGAAAGGGCCTCAGCATTTT.

This chain joins TRBV20-1 and TRBJ2-1; 14 nucleotides align to TRBD2. J was trimmed by 9 bases and V by 1 base; bases with no gene match: 14. Germline assignment: CDR1 DFQATT and CDR2 SNEGSKA (reference sequence). The CDR3 runs 18 residues. The CDR3 DNA reads as TGCAGTGCTAGAGGACTGAGACTAGCGGGAGGGCCGAAGTCTGAGCAGTTCTTC. Translation: CSARGLRLAGGPKSEQFF.

This clonotype has a handful of counts. The chain has TRBV29-1 and TRBJ2-2; 10 positions agree with TRBD2. Unmatched junction bases numbered 6, after V lost 7 bases and J lost 1 base. The CDR3 is 15 amino acids. Per the germline V gene, CDR1 is SQVTM and CDR2 is ANQGSEA. The CDR3 here is CSAKRTSGNTGELFF. CDR3 sequence (DNA): TGCAGCGCTAAAAGGACTAGCGGGAACACCGGGGAGCTGTTTTTT.